The next 26 T cell receptor beta chains were all read from a single sample in a study of T cells after yellow fever vaccination (dated by TCRdb to the late 2010s). Receptors were amplified or captured by 5' RACE. The sample was run on an Illumina HiSeq 2500. TCRdb reanalyzed the raw reads on its own, using fastp at Q25 for trimming and MiXCR for clone calling, and kept in-frame beta chains. CDR3 protein sequences are deduplicated, and each keeps its most common genes and DNA. The sample table records under 700,000 distinct CDR3 sequences; approximately 16% of these occur just once. About 18% of the sample comes from the top ten. The sample's treatment or condition label is to be understood as: live attenuated yellow fever vaccine strain. The sequencing used PBMCs, collected around 5 days after the first yellow fever vaccination. Source of these receptors: a man aged 18-30 years who received the YFV17D yellow fever vaccine.

A few counts support this clonotype. This chain links TRBV4-3 with TRBJ2-4, with 9 bases aligning to TRBD1. The V and J ends lost 4 bases and 1 base, in that order; junction bases with no gene match: 2. CDR3 length: 15 amino acids. From germline, CDR1 is LGHNA and CDR2 YSLEER. CDR3 in amino acids: CASSRTGEAKNIQYF. In nucleotides, the CDR3 is TGCGCCAGCAGCCGGACAGGGGAGGCCAAAAACATTCAGTACTTC.

This clonotype turned up a few times. The chain links TRBV29-1 to TRBJ2-5, with D perhaps assigned TRBD1 or TRBD2 (5 bases each). V lost 7 bases to trimming and J lost 2 bases, with 8 bases between them. The CDR3 has 11 residues. CDR1 SQVTM and CDR2 ANQGSEA come from the germline V gene. Here the CDR3 reads CSGGPQETQYF. In DNA, the CDR3 is TGCAGCGGGGGACCGCAAGAGACCCAGTACTTC.

This clonotype was seen a handful of times. The chain combines TRBV4-3 with TRBJ2-3, with 12 bases matching TRBD2. V shed 4 bases, J shed 4 bases, and the junction held 9 bases outside the gene matches. This CDR3 spans 17 amino acids. Germline loops: CDR1 LGHNA, CDR2 YSLEER. The CDR3 loop reads CASSRGRASGGADTQYF. The DNA for the CDR3 is TGCGCCAGCAGCCGCGGGAGGGCTAGCGGGGGGGCAGATACGCAGTATTTT.

The chain recombines TRBV5-6 with TRBJ2-3; no definite D call. This CDR3 is 16 amino acids long. The V and J ends lost 4 bases and 1 base respectively, with 16 bases between them. In germline, CDR1 is SGHDT, CDR2 YYEEEE. The DNA of the CDR3 is TGTGCCAGCAGCCTGTGGGGATATGGGGGCACAGATACGCAGTATTTT. Residues: CASSLWGYGGTDTQYF.

The chain carries TRBV5-1 and TRBJ1-1, with TRBD1 matching over 11 bases. The V gene's germline CDR1 is SGHRS and CDR2 YFSETQ. CDR3 length equals 17 residues. V gave up 5 bases and J gave up 0 bases; unmatched junction bases: 9. Here the CDR3 DNA reads TGCGCCAGCAGAGAGGGGACAGGGGGTTTACTGAACACTGAAGCTTTCTTT. Protein product: CASREGTGGLLNTEAFF.

In this sample, this clonotype turned up a few times. The chain carries TRBV4-1 and TRBJ1-4, with 8 bases fitting TRBD1. The CDR3 totals 16 residues. With V trimmed by 3 bases and J by 4 bases, 7 bases remained unmatched. In germline, CDR1 is MGHRA, CDR2 YSYEKL. Written as DNA, the CDR3 is TGCGCCAGCAGCCAGACCGTTGGACAGGGTAATGAAAAACTGTTTTTT. This encodes CASSQTVGQGNEKLFF.

This clonotype was seen only a few times. This chain joins TRBV4-1 and TRBJ2-3; 7 bases align to TRBD1. Germline CDR1 MGHRA, CDR2 YSYEKL. After removal of 3 bases from V and 3 bases from J, the junction contained 12 bases not matched to a gene. The CDR3 is made up of 17 amino acids. CDR3 DNA: TGCGCCAGCAGCCACCCCAGAGAGGGGGCCTCAACAGATACGCAGTATTTT. Protein sequence: CASSHPREGASTDTQYF.

This clonotype was counted only a few times. The genes are TRBV7-2 and TRBJ2-5, with D possibly TRBD2 on 6 matching bases. Germline V gene lookup returns CDR1 SGHTA and CDR2 FQGNSA. V was trimmed by 5 bases and J by 6 bases, leaving 16 bases between them. CDR3 length: 14 amino acids. CDR3 residues: CASSLPGGRKTQYF. DNA of the CDR3: TGTGCCAGCAGCCTTCCCGGGGGTAGGAAGACCCAGTACTTC.

This clonotype appeared once. The chain carries TRBV27 and TRBJ1-2, with D unclear. The CDR3 is 15 residues long. Trimming removed 4 bases at V and 0 bases at J, with 12 bases between. Germline CDR1 MNHEY, CDR2 SMNVEV (reference sequence). The CDR3 reads CASSSGATSNYGYTF. CDR3 sequence (DNA): TGTGCCAGCAGTTCTGGTGCGACTTCTAACTATGGCTACACCTTC.

The chain has TRBV19 and TRBJ1-2; D perhaps matches TRBD1 (5 bases). Trimming removed 11 bases at V and 3 bases at J, with 16 bases between. Germline V gives CDR1 LNHDA, CDR2 SQIVND (reference sequence). CDR3 length: 13 residues. The CDR3 DNA sequence: TGTGCCGCGAGGGGCAGCGGACACTATGGCTACACCTTC. Protein sequence: CAARGSGHYGYTF.

V gene TRBV10-3 combines with J gene TRBJ2-7; tentative D call: TRBD2 (6 bases). Trimming removed 3 bases from V and 6 bases from J, with 12 bases in between. The CDR3 is 13 amino acids. The germline V gene encodes CDR1 ENHRY and CDR2 SYGVKD. The CDR3 sequence is CAISDTLAREQYF. CDR3 nucleotides: TGTGCCATCAGTGATACTCTAGCGCGCGAGCAGTACTTC.

This clonotype was detected a few times. The J gene is TRBJ2-7, the V gene TRBV20-1; D uncertain. The V end was cut by 3 bases, the J end by 2 bases, with 11 bases between. The CDR3 extends over 13 amino acids. Per germline, CDR1 DFQATT and CDR2 SNEGSKA (reference sequence). For the CDR3, the DNA is TGCAGTGCTAGTGGTGGTTCCACCTACGAGCAGTACGTC. Amino acid sequence: CSASGGSTYEQYV.

The CDR3 DNA sequence: TGTGCCAGCAGCTTATACGAGAGCACTGAAGCTTTCTTT. This translates into CASSLYESTEAFF. This chain links TRBV7-3 with TRBJ1-1; D is unclear. CDR3 length: 13 amino acids. CDR1 and CDR2 (germline): SGHTA, FQGTGA. V was shortened by 2 bases and J by 4 bases, with 8 bases between the two germline ends.

This clonotype has more than one count but fewer than ten. This chain joins TRBV5-1 and TRBJ2-5; 7 nucleotides line up with TRBD1. Trimming at V came to 3 bases and at J to 7 bases, leaving 9 bases not matched to a gene. Germline assignment: CDR1 SGHRS and CDR2 YFSETQ. The CDR3 is made up of 14 amino acids. The CDR3 DNA reads TGCGCCAGCAGCTCTGGACAGGTCCCCCGGACCCAGTACTTC. Protein product: CASSSGQVPRTQYF.

This clonotype was seen a few times. The chain employs TRBV24-1 and TRBJ2-3; the D is unclear. This CDR3 is built from 12 residues. Trimming shortened V by 0 bases and J by 6 bases, and 3 bases separated the two germline ends. Germline V CDR1 and CDR2: KGHDR, SFDVKD. The CDR3 protein is CATSDLRDTQYF. As DNA, the CDR3 is TGTGCCACCAGTGATTTGCGGGATACGCAGTATTTT.

V usage is TRBV4-1 and J usage is TRBJ1-1; D gene unclear. Germline V gives CDR1 MGHRA, CDR2 YSYEKL. V lost 3 bases and J lost 2, with 13 bases in between. The CDR3 consists of 15 residues. CDR3 sequence (DNA): TGCGCCAGCAGCCACGCCGGACTTCTCAACACTGAAGCTTTCTTT. It translates to CASSHAGLLNTEAFF.

This clonotype has just a few counts. The V and J genes are TRBV11-1 and TRBJ2-3; D may be TRBD1 (5 bases). The CDR3 is 14 amino acids. Germline V gene data show CDR1 as SGHAT and CDR2 as FQDESV (reference sequence). Between the trimmed V and J ends, which lost 2 bases and 3 bases, there was a span of 9 bases. CDR3 in DNA: TGTGCCAGCAGCTTATCAGGGTGGACAGATACGCAGTATTTT. It encodes CASSLSGWTDTQYF.

The J gene is TRBJ2-7, the V gene TRBV11-2; D may be TRBD2 (6 bases). This CDR3 spans 16 amino acids. Germline values: CDR1 SGHAT, CDR2 FQNNGV. Trimming stripped 1 base from V and 0 bases from J, with 13 bases between. DNA for the CDR3: TGTGCCAGCAGCTTAGGGGAGGACGCATACTCCTACGAGCAGTACTTC. It yields the protein CASSLGEDAYSYEQYF.

The chain recombines TRBV20-1 with TRBJ1-1, with 7 bases lining up with TRBD1. This CDR3 contains 12 residues. The V segment lost 7 bases and the J segment 7 bases; nucleotides outside the gene matches: 9. Germline V gives CDR1 DFQATT, CDR2 SNEGSKA (reference sequence). CDR3 bases: TGCAGTGTACGGGACAGATCGTATGAAGCTTTCTTT. Amino acid sequence: CSVRDRSYEAFF.

The genes are TRBV7-2 and TRBJ2-7; tentatively, D is TRBD1 (7 bases). The V gene's germline CDR1 is SGHTA and CDR2 FQGNSA. V gave up 5 bases and J gave up 5 bases, with 19 bases separating them. The CDR3 contains 15 residues. CDR3 nucleotide sequence: TGTGCCAGCAGCATAGGGGGCGGGATTCCCAACGAGCAGTACTTC. Translating gives CASSIGGGIPNEQYF.

This clonotype has more than one count but fewer than ten. This rearrangement joins TRBV4-1 to TRBJ1-2; TRBD1 matches 7 bases. This CDR3 comprises 15 residues. J gave up 5 bases and V 4 bases, and 10 bases lay outside the gene matches. In germline, CDR1 is MGHRA, CDR2 YSYEKL. CDR3 amino acids: CASSPPDREKYGYTF. DNA for the CDR3: TGCGCCAGCAGCCCCCCTGACAGGGAAAAGTATGGCTACACCTTC.

The chain uses TRBV6-5 and TRBJ2-1, with 10 bases matching TRBD2. Trimming at V came to 3 bases and at J to 9 bases, leaving 5 bases not matched to a gene. CDR1 MNHEY and CDR2 SVGAGI come from the germline V gene. This CDR3 contains 14 residues. The CDR3 reads CASSYSGGWGEQFF. The CDR3 DNA reads as TGTGCCAGCAGTTATAGCGGGGGGTGGGGTGAGCAGTTCTTC.

The chain uses TRBV7-6 and TRBJ2-3; no definite D call. Trimming pared 0 bases from V and 1 base from J, leaving 8 bases between. Germline values: CDR1 SGHVS, CDR2 FNYEAQ. There are 15 residues in the CDR3. This CDR3 reads CASSLAVVGTDTQYF. The CDR3 nucleotides are TGTGCCAGCAGCTTAGCCGTGGTGGGCACAGATACGCAGTATTTT. Based on the CDR3 plus reference TRBV7-6 and TRBJ2-3, the full variable domain is GAGVSQSPRYKVTKRGQDVALRCDPISGHVSLYWYRQALGQGPEFLTYFNYEAQQDKSGLPNDRFSAERPEGSISTLTIQRTEQRDSAMYRCASSLAVVGTDTQYFGPGTRLTVL.

The J gene is TRBJ2-7, the V gene TRBV12-3 or TRBV12-4, with D hard to call. The V and J ends lost 5 bases and 3 bases respectively, with 11 bases between them. The CDR3 consists of 13 residues. Written as DNA, the CDR3 is TGTGCCAGCAGTCCCCAGACGGGCTACGAGCAGTACTTC. Translated, it gives CASSPQTGYEQYF.

This clonotype has a handful of counts. V gene TRBV5-1 combines with J gene TRBJ1-1; 8 bases are a match to TRBD1. J gave up 6 bases and V 3 bases, and 13 bases lay outside the gene matches. CDR1 is SGHRS and CDR2 is YFSETQ in the germline V gene. This CDR3 comprises 16 residues. Here the CDR3 DNA reads TGCGCCAGCAGCTCACTATCGGACAGGGTCAATCCTGAAGCTTTCTTT. The encoded protein is CASSSLSDRVNPEAFF.

The chain links TRBV5-4 to TRBJ1-2, with 11 nucleotides matching TRBD1. CDR3 length equals 17 residues. Germline CDR1 is SGHNT and CDR2 is YYREEE (reference sequence). The J segment lost 6 bases and the V segment lost 3 bases, leaving 13 bases of the junction unmatched. The CDR3 bases are TGTGCCAGCAGCTCCCTGTGGGACAGGGGGGTAAAGGATGGCTACACCTTC. It encodes CASSSLWDRGVKDGYTF.